These 10 T cell receptor beta chains were sequenced from one sample in a study of blood T cell repertoires in COVID-19. The data were produced by immunoSEQ multiplex PCR, yet TCRdb's version contains in-frame clones alone and is incomplete. This table holds around 80,000 clones, over 80% found once. Sequenced sample: peripheral blood. The origin of the receptors is a human donor in a cohort sampled during active COVID-19.

The V and J genes are TRBV5-1 and TRBJ2-6; no clear D. Germline values: CDR1 SGHRS, CDR2 YFSETQ. The CDR3 runs 14 residues. With 2 bases removed from V and 1 base from J, the gap between germline ends came to 4 bases. CDR3 protein: CASSFTSGANVLTF. The CDR3 bases are TGCGCCAGCAGCTTTACTTCTGGGGCCAACGTCCTGACTTTC.

The V gene is TRBV29-1, the J gene TRBJ1-2; 7 bases align to TRBD1. Unmatched junction bases numbered 7, after V lost 7 bases and J lost 5 bases. The CDR3 has 12 amino acids. Germline V lookup: CDR1 SQVTM, CDR2 ANQGSEA. DNA of the CDR3: TGCAGCGCGACTGTGACAGGGTATGGCTACACCTTC. Translated: CSATVTGYGYTF.

The rearrangement uses TRBV5-4 and TRBJ2-2; TRBD1 matches at 7 bases. Germline assignment: CDR1 SGHNT and CDR2 YYREEE (reference sequence). The CDR3 is 14 residues long. V lost 5 bases, J lost 7 bases, and 8 bases stayed unmatched. CDR3 amino acids: CASRPRQGVGELFF. CDR3 sequence (DNA): TGTGCCAGCAGACCCCGGCAGGGGGTCGGGGAGCTGTTTTTT.

The V and J genes are TRBV5-1 and TRBJ1-1; 8 nucleotides agree with TRBD1. The junction had 7 bases not matched to a gene; V was cut back by 1 base and J by 5 bases. The CDR3 extends over 15 amino acids. The V gene's germline CDR1 is SGHRS and CDR2 YFSETQ. CDR3 sequence: CASSLSDRAGTEAFF. In DNA form, the CDR3 reads TGCGCCAGCAGCTTGTCGGACAGGGCGGGGACTGAAGCTTTCTTT.

The chain recombines TRBV10-1 with TRBJ2-1; D may be TRBD2 (6 bases). Trimming left V 5 bases short and J 6 bases short, with 14 bases between. Per the germline V gene, CDR1 is WNHNN and CDR2 is SYGVQD (reference sequence). The CDR3 runs to 14 residues. The DNA for the CDR3 is TGCGCCAGCAGTTTCGGAGGAGGGAGCAATGAGCAGTTCTTC. Residues: CASSFGGGSNEQFF.

The genes are TRBV5-6 and TRBJ1-1; D is unresolved. Germline CDR1 SGHDT, CDR2 YYEEEE. Trimming removed 2 bases from V and 0 bases from J, with 5 bases in between. This CDR3 spans 13 amino acids. CDR3 in DNA: TGTGCCAGCAGCTTCGACATGAACACTGAAGCTTTCTTT. Translating it yields CASSFDMNTEAFF.

The V and J genes are TRBV29-1 and TRBJ1-2; D perhaps matches TRBD1 (5 bases). Germline CDR1 is SQVTM and CDR2 is ANQGSEA. CDR3 length: 13 residues. Deletions cut 3 bases from V and 6 bases from J, with 14 bases between. The CDR3 DNA follows: TGCAGCGTTGAGTCCAGGGTGGGCCATGGCTACACCTTC. It translates to CSVESRVGHGYTF. Supplemented by reference TRBV29-1 and TRBJ1-2, the full variable domain reads SAVISQKPSRDICQRGTSLTIQCQVDSQVTMMFWYRQQPGQSLTLIATANQGSEATYESGFVIDKFPISRPNLTFSTLTVSNMSPEDSSIYLCSVESRVGHGYTFGSGTRLTVV.

The gene calls are TRBV11-2 and TRBJ2-3, with TRBD2 identical over 8 bases. Germline V gene sequence: CDR1 SGHAT, CDR2 FQNNGV. V shed 7 bases, J shed 6 bases, and the junction held 9 bases outside the gene matches. CDR3 length: 14 amino acids. Here the CDR3 reads CASNHGTRADTQYF. CDR3 in DNA: TGTGCCAGCAACCACGGGACTAGAGCGGATACGCAGTATTTT.

The genes are TRBV30 and TRBJ1-2; no definite D call. Looked up from germline, CDR1 is GTSNPN and CDR2 is SVGIG (reference sequence). This CDR3 is built from 10 residues. V dropped 3 bases and J dropped 11 bases, with 10 bases sitting between them. Written as DNA, the CDR3 is TGTGCCTGGAGGGCAACGGGTTACACCTTC. Amino acid sequence: CAWRATGYTF.

The rearrangement joins TRBV7-8 to TRBJ2-3, with 8 bases lining up with TRBD2. There are 14 residues in the CDR3. Per the germline V gene, CDR1 is SGHVS and CDR2 is FQNEAQ. With V trimmed by 3 bases and J by 3 bases, 2 bases remained unmatched. The CDR3 spells CASSLSGSTDTQYF. CDR3 DNA: TGTGCCAGCAGCTTGAGCGGGAGTACAGATACGCAGTATTTT. Together with reference TRBV7-8 and TRBJ2-3, the CDR3 gives the full variable domain: GAGVSQSPRYKVAKRGQDVALRCDPISGHVSLFWYQQALGQGPEFLTYFQNEAQLDKSGLPSDRFFAERPEGSVSTLKIQRTQQEDSAVYLCASSLSGSTDTQYFGPGTRLTVL.